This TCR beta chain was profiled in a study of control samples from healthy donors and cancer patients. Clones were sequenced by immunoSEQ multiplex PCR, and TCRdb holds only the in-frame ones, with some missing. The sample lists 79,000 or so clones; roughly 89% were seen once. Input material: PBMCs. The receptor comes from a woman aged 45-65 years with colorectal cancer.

CDR3 sequence: CASSPGLSPGNTIYF. The CDR3 DNA is TGTGCCAGTAGCCCCGGGTTAAGTCCAGGAAACACCATATATTTT. The genes are TRBV19 and TRBJ1-3; no clear D. V lost 6 bases to trimming and J lost 4 bases, with 16 bases between them. Germline CDR1 is LNHDA and CDR2 is SQIVND (reference sequence). This CDR3 is 15 amino acids long.